This passage covers 26 T cell receptor beta chains from one sample sequenced in a study of blood T cell repertoires in COVID-19. The method was immunoSEQ multiplex PCR; TCRdb's version includes in-frame clones alone and lacks a portion of them. In the table there are 380,000 or so clones, 88% of which are singletons. Specimen: PBMCs or T cells enriched from blood (not recorded which). These receptors originate from a woman in her thirties with acute COVID-19.

The chain combines TRBV19 with TRBJ2-1; D is uncertain. V lost 7 bases and J 3 bases, leaving 4 bases between the germline ends. The germline gives CDR1 LNHDA, CDR2 SQIVND (reference sequence). This CDR3 contains 11 residues. CDR3 protein: CASTFYNEQFF. CDR3 DNA sequence: TGTGCCAGTACTTTCTACAATGAGCAGTTCTTC.

The rearrangement links TRBV2 to TRBJ1-1, with D possibly being TRBD1 (5 bases). The ends were cut back, 3 bases at V and 1 base at J, with 9 bases in the middle. The CDR3 totals 14 residues. CDR1 is SNHLY and CDR2 is FYNNEI in the germline V gene. CDR3 in DNA: TGTGCCAGCAGTGAGGGGGGTAGGAACACTGAAGCTTTCTTT. Its protein product is CASSEGGRNTEAFF. The full variable domain, rest sourced from reference TRBV2 and TRBJ1-1, is EPEVTQTPSHQVTQMGQEVILRCVPISNHLYFYWYRQILGQKVEFLVSFYNNEISEKSEIFDDQFSVERPDGSNFTLKIRSTKLEDSAMYFCASSEGGRNTEAFFGQGTRLTVV.

This chain connects TRBV29-1 to TRBJ1-2; 8 nucleotides line up with TRBD1. J was trimmed by 3 bases and V by 7 bases; bases with no gene match: 4. Germline V gene sequence: CDR1 SQVTM, CDR2 ANQGSEA. The CDR3 sequence is 12 residues long. The CDR3 protein is CSAGQGDYGYTF. CDR3 nucleotide sequence: TGCAGCGCAGGACAGGGTGACTATGGCTACACCTTC.

This clone was found many times. V gene TRBV11-2 combines with J gene TRBJ1-5; D is perhaps TRBD1 (5 bases). V was clipped by 5 bases and J by 4 bases, with 18 bases between them. Germline V gene sequence: CDR1 SGHAT, CDR2 FQNNGV. CDR3 length equals 16 residues. The CDR3 reads CASSEAAGMGNQPQHF. CDR3 DNA: TGTGCCAGCAGCGAGGCGGCAGGGATGGGTAATCAGCCCCAGCATTTT. The full variable domain, completed using reference TRBV11-2 and TRBJ1-5, is EAGVAQSPRYKIIEKRQSVAFWCNPISGHATLYWYQQILGQGPKLLIQFQNNGVVDDSQLPKDRFSAERLKGVDSTLKIQPAKLEDSAVYLCASSEAAGMGNQPQHFGDGTRLSIL.

This chain joins TRBV7-2 and TRBJ1-3; TRBD1 might be the D (6 bases). The V and J ends lost 3 bases and 3 bases respectively, with 15 bases between them. CDR1 and CDR2 (germline): SGHTA, FQGNSA. This CDR3 has 16 residues. CDR3 DNA sequence: TGTGCCAGCAGCTTTGGTGGCGGGGGCAGTGGAAACACCATATATTTT. It encodes CASSFGGGGSGNTIYF.

This clone was seen a handful of times. The chain uses TRBV6-2 or TRBV6-3 and TRBJ1-2; 7 bases line up with TRBD1. V was pared by 0 bases and J by 4 bases, with 5 bases of the junction left unmatched. Germline assignment: CDR1 MNHEY and CDR2 SVGEGT. The CDR3 extends over 15 amino acids. The CDR3: CASSYSAGQPYGYTF. CDR3 nucleotides: TGTGCCAGCAGTTACTCTGCGGGACAGCCCTATGGCTACACCTTC.

CDR3 nucleotide sequence: TGTGCCTGGAGATCGGGGGAGCAGTTCTTC. Protein: CAWRSGEQFF. The chain joins TRBV30 to TRBJ2-1; D perhaps matches TRBD2 (5 bases). Germline CDR1 and CDR2: GTSNPN and SVGIG (reference sequence). The CDR3 spans 10 residues. V lost 3 bases and J 10 bases, leaving 7 bases between the germline ends.

V usage is TRBV9 and J usage is TRBJ2-4; 7 bases map to TRBD1. CDR3 length: 13 amino acids. The junction had 4 bases not matched to a gene; V was cut back by 3 bases and J by 7 bases. Germline V gene data show CDR1 as SGDLS and CDR2 as YYNGEE. CDR3 residues: CASSETGLNIQYF. The CDR3 DNA follows: TGTGCCAGCAGCGAGACAGGGTTGAACATTCAGTACTTC.

This chain joins TRBV18 and TRBJ2-7, with D maybe TRBD1 (5 bases). V lost 5 bases to trimming and J lost 3 bases, with 14 bases between them. The CDR3 is 14 amino acids. Germline CDR1 is KGHSH and CDR2 is LQKENI. This CDR3 reads CASSEDIILYEQYF. The DNA of the CDR3 is TGTGCCAGCTCAGAGGACATTATTCTCTACGAGCAGTACTTC.

This clone occurred once. J is TRBJ2-7 and V is TRBV7-6, with 9 bases that match TRBD1. Trimming took 5 bases from V and 1 from J; bases not matched to a gene: 6. Germline values: CDR1 SGHVS, CDR2 FNYEAQ. The length of the CDR3 is 15 residues. This CDR3 is CASSQAGTGSYEQYF. The CDR3 nucleotides are TGTGCCAGCAGCCAGGCCGGGACAGGGTCCTACGAGCAGTACTTC.

The V and J genes are TRBV3-1 (or the pseudogene TRBV3-2) and TRBJ1-6, with D perhaps TRBD1 (5 bases). The CDR3 consists of 14 residues. Trimming took off 0 bases at V and 9 bases at J, with 9 bases between the two ends. Per germline, CDR1 LGHDT and CDR2 YNNKEL (reference sequence). CDR3 sequence (DNA): TGTGCCAGCAGCCAAGAGAGGAGGGGTTCACCCCTCCACTTT. Amino acid sequence: CASSQERRGSPLHF.

The chain has TRBV5-1 and TRBJ2-5, with 7 bases identical to TRBD1. Germline V lookup: CDR1 SGHRS, CDR2 YFSETQ. This CDR3 has 15 amino acids. Trimming cost V 2 bases and J 0 bases; bases outside gene matches: 4. CDR3 sequence: CASSFNRGNQETQYF. The CDR3 coding sequence is TGCGCCAGCAGCTTTAACAGGGGAAACCAAGAGACCCAGTACTTC.

The V and J genes are TRBV12-3 or TRBV12-4 and TRBJ1-2, with 8 bases matching TRBD1. Unmatched junction bases numbered 1, after V lost 1 base and J lost 6 bases. This CDR3 comprises 13 residues. The CDR3 sequence is CASSLGTGHGYTF. The CDR3 DNA reads TGTGCCAGCAGTTTAGGGACAGGGCATGGCTACACCTTC.

The chain carries TRBV7-3 and TRBJ1-5, with 8 bases fitting TRBD1. The CDR3 is made up of 15 amino acids. The germline CDR1 and CDR2 sequences are SGHTA and FQGTGA. The junction had 9 bases not matched to a gene; V was cut back by 5 bases and J by 6 bases. As DNA, the CDR3 is TGTGCCAGCAGCCTGTACCCAGACAGGGGTCAGCCCCAGCATTTT. Its protein product is CASSLYPDRGQPQHF. Variable domain in full (rest from reference TRBV7-3 and TRBJ1-5): GAGVSQTPSNKVTEKGKYVELRCDPISGHTALYWYRQSLGQGPEFLIYFQGTGAADDSGLPNDRFFAVRPEGSVSTLKIQRTERGDSAVYLCASSLYPDRGQPQHFGDGTRLSIL.

This chain links TRBV28 with TRBJ1-1; 7 positions match TRBD1. Trimming took 6 bases from V and 10 from J; bases not matched to a gene: 11. This CDR3 is 13 amino acids long. The germline V gene has CDR1 MDHEN and CDR2 SYDVKM. The CDR3 bases are TGTGCCAGCAGCATGATAGCAGGGGGTACAGCTTTCTTT. Translation: CASSMIAGGTAFF.

This clone was seen a single time. CDR3 protein: CASSVRQGFPNSPLHF. Written as DNA, the CDR3 is TGTGCCAGCAGTGTCCGACAGGGTTTCCCTAATTCACCCCTCCACTTT. The genes are TRBV27 and TRBJ1-6; TRBD1 aligns across 7 bases. V shed 5 bases, J shed 6 bases, and the junction held 10 bases outside the gene matches. CDR3 length equals 16 residues. Germline CDR1 MNHEY, CDR2 SMNVEV (reference sequence).

The rearrangement joins TRBV18 to TRBJ2-1; 7 bases fit TRBD1. Germline-derived CDR1 and CDR2 are KGHSH and LQKENI. J gave up 6 bases and V 2 bases, and 7 bases lay outside the gene matches. The CDR3 has 15 amino acids. CDR3 DNA sequence: TGTGCCAGCTCACCAAGACAGGGTGGGTCCAATGAGCAGTTCTTC. This codes for CASSPRQGGSNEQFF.

The chain combines TRBV24-1 with TRBJ2-2, with no clear D. The germline V gene has CDR1 KGHDR and CDR2 SFDVKD. This CDR3 spans 15 amino acids. V dropped 9 bases and J dropped 0 bases, with 13 bases sitting between them. The CDR3 DNA reads TGTGCCACCTCGTATGAGTTTACGAACACCGGGGAGCTGTTTTTT. Protein sequence: CATSYEFTNTGELFF.

The chain combines TRBV7-2 with TRBJ1-2; possible D gene TRBD1, 6 bases. Germline V CDR1 and CDR2: SGHTA, FQGNSA. This CDR3 contains 15 residues. V was cut by 5 bases and J by 4 bases, with 17 bases left in between. The CDR3 DNA sequence: TGTGCCAGCAGCCATGCCCCGTCAGGGGTCTATGGCTACACCTTC. Translated: CASSHAPSGVYGYTF.

The chain has TRBV6-2 or TRBV6-3 and TRBJ2-1; D is uncertain. In germline, CDR1 is MNHEY, CDR2 SVGEGT. The germline V and J ends were trimmed by 2 bases and 15 bases, with 17 bases remaining between them. This CDR3 is built from 13 residues. In DNA, the CDR3 is TGTGCCAGCAGTTACAGTGCTAGGCGCGTCTGGTTCTTC. The encoded protein is CASSYSARRVWFF.

The chain is built from TRBV6-2 or TRBV6-3 and TRBJ1-2; no firm D call. CDR3 length: 12 amino acids. The germline V and J ends were trimmed by 0 bases and 8 bases, with 7 bases remaining between them. Germline V lookup: CDR1 MNHEY, CDR2 SVGEGT. The CDR3 sequence is CASSYSFSGYTF. The CDR3 region has the DNA TGTGCCAGCAGTTACTCCTTTTCGGGCTACACCTTC.

The chain links TRBV4-1 to TRBJ1-1; possibly TRBD1 for D (6 bases). Germline CDR1 reads MGHRA; CDR2 reads YSYEKL. CDR3 size: 15 residues. V was cut by 0 bases and J by 5 bases, with 13 bases left in between. The CDR3 nucleotides read TGCGCCAGCAGCCAAGATAACAGGGATAATACTGAAGCTTTCTTT. This sequence encodes CASSQDNRDNTEAFF.

V gene TRBV5-1 combines with J gene TRBJ1-2, with D perhaps matching TRBD1 (5 bases). The length of the CDR3 is 13 residues. Germline CDR1 is SGHRS and CDR2 is YFSETQ. Trimming shortened V by 3 bases and J by 8 bases, and 14 bases separated the two germline ends. The DNA for the CDR3 is TGCGCCAGCAGCTGGGACCCTAGCGGGGGCTACACCTTC. This sequence encodes CASSWDPSGGYTF.

This chain joins TRBV2 and TRBJ2-3; TRBD1 agrees at 7 bases. The V gene's germline CDR1 is SNHLY and CDR2 FYNNEI. V was pared by 4 bases and J by 0 bases, with 4 bases of the junction left unmatched. The CDR3 runs to 15 residues. CDR3 DNA: TGTGCCAGCAGTGTCGGACAGGCTAGCACAGATACGCAGTATTTT. Residues: CASSVGQASTDTQYF.

The chain employs TRBV12-3 or TRBV12-4 and TRBJ1-4; D not resolved. This CDR3 spans 11 amino acids. Trimming removed 7 bases from V and 8 bases from J, with 8 bases in between. CDR3 in amino acids: CASTVGEKLFF. CDR3 bases: TGTGCCAGCACAGTCGGGGAAAAACTGTTTTTT.

The genes are TRBV5-6 and TRBJ2-1; 7 positions agree with TRBD2. This CDR3 spans 15 amino acids. V shed 3 bases and J 7 bases; nucleotides not matched to a gene: 10. Germline V gives CDR1 SGHDT, CDR2 YYEEEE. CDR3 nucleotides: TGTGCCAGCAGCTCAACGCTTTTACTAGCGAATGAGCAGTTCTTC. This codes for CASSSTLLLANEQFF.